This T cell receptor beta chain emerged from a study of blood T cell repertoires in COVID-19. Across the study: Some COVID-19 samples were acute and others convalescent; all came from the United States, Italy and Spain.

CDR3 size: 16 residues. V was cut by 3 bases and J by 1 base, with 16 bases left in between. Germline V CDR1 and CDR2: LGHDT, YNNKEL (reference sequence). Methods used by the authors: Estimation of nucleated cell counts was performed using reference gene primer amplification. Here immunoSEQ multiplex PCR was the method, and the copy in TCRdb shows in-frame clones only, minus some. For V, J and clone size, that table is used; D and trimming come from the DNA. The sample includes about 140,000 clones, about 79% of them seen just once. Sequenced sample: PBMCs or T cells enriched from blood (not recorded which). This receptor was identified in a woman aged 50 to 60 who had recovered from COVID-19. The rearrangement joins TRBV3-1 (or the pseudogene TRBV3-2) to TRBJ2-7; the D gene is possibly TRBD1 (6 bases). The CDR3 reads CASSHRDKVLSYEQYF. CDR3 in DNA: TGTGCCAGCAGCCACCGGGACAAGGTCCTATCCTACGAGCAGTACTTC.